The source of this TCR beta chain is a study of T cells after posttransplantation cyclophosphamide (dated by TCRdb to 2015 to 2016). About the full investigation: T cell repertoire reconstitution was tracked by TRB sequencing after myeloablative bone marrow transplantation in which posttransplantation cyclophosphamide was used as GVHD prophylaxis. Samples from some 33 PTCy-treated patients and approximately 15 related bone marrow donors of those patients were subjected to antigen receptor sequencing. Blood from every one of the 30 to 35 PTCy patients who had 1-year posttransplant specimens underwent TRB sequencing. In 3 patients, TRB sequencing was also performed on up to roughly 3 more blood samples taken 2 to 5.2 years after transplant, and in several patients, pretransplant blood was also TRB-sequenced. Because TRA and TRB clonality were tightly correlated in 8 or 9 samples, subsequent TCR analyses were focused on TRB only. Public TRB sequences were compared against a database of over 3,600 sequences linked to responses to pathogens, tumor antigens, self-antigens and alloantigens.

From cysteine to phenylalanine, the CDR3 is 14 amino acids long. Of all the DNA, just the CDR3 is kept, 42 bases in frame from base 1. The germline V gene encodes CDR1 SGDLS and CDR2 YYNGEE. Germline trimming amounts to 6 bases on V and 9 bases on J, with 5 as the count of junction bases outside the gene matches. Related bone marrow donors provided peripheral blood samples on the day of marrow donation. Peripheral blood and bone marrow mononuclear cells were isolated by Ficoll-Hypaque density centrifugation and cryopreserved. This clone was recorded at least ten times. The antigen it binds to is not known. Base qualities were left out, and no much larger clone turns up one base away. Genomic DNA was the input for TRB sequencing, which was run either with the immunoSEQ assay at survey resolution or with the hsTCRB kit. Regarding the original processing steps: The immunoSEQ software was used for initial read processing, and the LymphoSeq R package was used for repertoire analyses. Clonality was computed as 1 minus normalized Shannon entropy, and a Gini coefficient was also calculated for each TRB dataset. Phenotypes of unsorted samples were inferred by mapping TRB sequences from sorted subsets of the recipient or donor onto the same recipient's unsorted samples. In TCRdb, the immuneACCESS table is reduced to in-frame sequences with V and J assigned. These tables do not hold every clone; where another copy was compared, an unresolved V gene accounts for under half, and the others remain unexplained. D and trimming come from the DNA, and the V and J calls and clone size come from that table. This sample shows roughly 35,000 clones, and none of them turns up only once. Approximately 6.4% of the sample rests with the top ten.

Study-wide conclusions, independent of this receptor: The TRB repertoires of T cells infiltrating skin or the GI tract showed only limited overlap with the TRB repertoires found in blood. Across 45 or so patients, TRB clonality was highly associated with recipient CMV seropositivity and CMV reactivation, and PTCy diversity was similar to diversity in CNI/methotrexate controls. At 1-2 months, donor-recipient similarity was low but rose over the first year, and the later blood repertoires were often dominated by donor CD8+ memory clones.

The chain joins TRBV9 to TRBJ2-1, and TRBD2 matches 14 of the central bases. The sequencing input was PBMCs. This sequence originates from a woman aged 45-65 years in good health and a related stem cell transplant donor. This receptor carries the CDR3 CASTGTSGSPEQFF. The sequenced DNA is TGTGCCAGCACCGGGACTAGCGGGAGTCCTGAGCAGTTCTTC.